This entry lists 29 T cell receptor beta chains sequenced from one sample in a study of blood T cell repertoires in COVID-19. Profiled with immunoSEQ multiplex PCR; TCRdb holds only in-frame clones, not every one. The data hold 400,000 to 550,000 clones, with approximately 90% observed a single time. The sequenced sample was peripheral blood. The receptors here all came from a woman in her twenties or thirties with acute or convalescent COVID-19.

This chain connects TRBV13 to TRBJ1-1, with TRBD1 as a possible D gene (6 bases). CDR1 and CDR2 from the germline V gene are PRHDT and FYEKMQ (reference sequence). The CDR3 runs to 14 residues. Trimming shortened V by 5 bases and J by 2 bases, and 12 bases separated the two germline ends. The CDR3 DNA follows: TGTGCCAGCAGCCCCCGACAGGTAAACACTGAAGCTTTCTTT. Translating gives CASSPRQVNTEAFF.

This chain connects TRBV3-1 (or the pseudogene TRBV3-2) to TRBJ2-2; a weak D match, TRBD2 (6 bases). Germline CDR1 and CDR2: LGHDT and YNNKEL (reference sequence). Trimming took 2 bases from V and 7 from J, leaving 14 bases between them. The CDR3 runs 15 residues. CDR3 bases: TGTGCCAGCAGCCAAAGGTACCAGGAGGGCGGGGAGCTGTTTTTT. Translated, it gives CASSQRYQEGGELFF.

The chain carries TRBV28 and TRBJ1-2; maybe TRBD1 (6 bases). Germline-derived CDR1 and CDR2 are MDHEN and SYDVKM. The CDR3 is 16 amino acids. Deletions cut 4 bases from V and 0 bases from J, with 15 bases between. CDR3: CASSSRGRIANYGYTF. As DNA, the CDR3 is TGTGCCAGCAGTTCCAGGGGTCGCATCGCTAACTATGGCTACACCTTC.

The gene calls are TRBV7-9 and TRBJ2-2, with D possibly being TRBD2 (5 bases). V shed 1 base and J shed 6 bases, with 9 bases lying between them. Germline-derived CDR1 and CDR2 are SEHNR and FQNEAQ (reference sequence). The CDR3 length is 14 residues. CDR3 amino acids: CASSLGLASGELFF. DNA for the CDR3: TGTGCCAGCAGCTTAGGGCTAGCATCCGGGGAGCTGTTTTTT.

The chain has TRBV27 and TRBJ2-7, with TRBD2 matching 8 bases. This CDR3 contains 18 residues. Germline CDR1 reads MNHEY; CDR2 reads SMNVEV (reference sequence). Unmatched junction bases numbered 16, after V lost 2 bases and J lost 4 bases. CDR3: CASSLKSGGSISAYEQYF. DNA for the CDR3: TGTGCCAGCAGTTTAAAGTCGGGGGGGTCGATATCAGCGTACGAGCAGTACTTC.

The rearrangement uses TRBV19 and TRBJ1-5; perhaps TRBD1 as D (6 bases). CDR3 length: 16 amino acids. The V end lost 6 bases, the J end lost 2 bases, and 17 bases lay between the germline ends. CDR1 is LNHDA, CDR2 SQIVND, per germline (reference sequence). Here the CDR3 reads CASSTRQVIGNQPQHF. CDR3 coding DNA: TGTGCCAGTAGCACAAGACAGGTAATTGGCAATCAGCCCCAGCATTTT.

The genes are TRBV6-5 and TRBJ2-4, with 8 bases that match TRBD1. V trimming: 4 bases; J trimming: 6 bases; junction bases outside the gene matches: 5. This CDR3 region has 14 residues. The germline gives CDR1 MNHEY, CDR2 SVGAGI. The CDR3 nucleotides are TGTGCCAGCAGTTCCCAGGACAGGGTAAACATTCAGTACTTC. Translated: CASSSQDRVNIQYF.

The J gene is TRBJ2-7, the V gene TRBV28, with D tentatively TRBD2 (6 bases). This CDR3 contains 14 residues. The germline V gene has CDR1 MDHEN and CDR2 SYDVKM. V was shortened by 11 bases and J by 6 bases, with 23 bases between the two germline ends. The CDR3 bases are TGTGCCCCCGGAGGGCACTATCGGAGGGGCGAGCAGTACTTC. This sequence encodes CAPGGHYRRGEQYF.

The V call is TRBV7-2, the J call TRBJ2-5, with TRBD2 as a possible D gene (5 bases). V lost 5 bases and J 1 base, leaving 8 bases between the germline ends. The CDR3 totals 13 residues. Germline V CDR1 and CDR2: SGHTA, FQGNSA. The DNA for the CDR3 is TGTGCCAGCAGCGGGAGCCTCCAAGAGACCCAGTACTTC. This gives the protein CASSGSLQETQYF.

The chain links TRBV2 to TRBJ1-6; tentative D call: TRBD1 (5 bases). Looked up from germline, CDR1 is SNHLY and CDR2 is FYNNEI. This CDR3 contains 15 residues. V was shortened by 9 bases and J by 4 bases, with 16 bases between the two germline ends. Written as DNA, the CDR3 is TGTGCCAGTCTCCGGGGGGATTGGTATAATTCACCCCTCCACTTT. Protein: CASLRGDWYNSPLHF.

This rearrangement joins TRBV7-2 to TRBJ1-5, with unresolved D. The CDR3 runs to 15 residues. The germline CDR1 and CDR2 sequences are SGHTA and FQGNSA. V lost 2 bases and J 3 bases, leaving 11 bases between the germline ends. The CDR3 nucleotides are TGTGCCAGCAGCTTATGGGCAGCGGACAATCAGCCCCAGCATTTT. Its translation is CASSLWAADNQPQHF.

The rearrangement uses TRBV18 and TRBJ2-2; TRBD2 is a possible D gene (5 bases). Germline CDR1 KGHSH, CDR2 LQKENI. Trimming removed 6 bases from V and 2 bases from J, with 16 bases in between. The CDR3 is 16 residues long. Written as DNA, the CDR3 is TGTGCCAGCTCCCCGCTATCCGGGGTCAACACCGGGGAGCTGTTTTTT. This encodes CASSPLSGVNTGELFF.

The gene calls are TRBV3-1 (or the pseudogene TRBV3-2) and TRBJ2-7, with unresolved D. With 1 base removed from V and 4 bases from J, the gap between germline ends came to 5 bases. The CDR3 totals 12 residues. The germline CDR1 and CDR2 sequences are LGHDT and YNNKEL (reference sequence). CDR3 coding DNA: TGTGCCAGCAGCCAAGGGGCGTACGAGCAGTACTTC. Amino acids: CASSQGAYEQYF.

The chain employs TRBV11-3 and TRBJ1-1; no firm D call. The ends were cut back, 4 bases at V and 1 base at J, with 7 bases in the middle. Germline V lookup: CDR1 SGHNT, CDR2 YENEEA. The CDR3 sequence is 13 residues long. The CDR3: CASSWRQNTEAFF. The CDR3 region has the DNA TGTGCCAGCAGCTGGAGGCAGAACACTGAAGCTTTCTTT.

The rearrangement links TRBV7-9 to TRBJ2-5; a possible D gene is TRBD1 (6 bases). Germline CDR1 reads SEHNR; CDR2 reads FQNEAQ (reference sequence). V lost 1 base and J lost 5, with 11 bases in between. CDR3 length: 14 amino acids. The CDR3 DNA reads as TGTGCCAGCAGCTTAGGCAGGGGTCGGGAGACCCAGTACTTC. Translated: CASSLGRGRETQYF.

This CDR3 reads CASSPRQGMVNTEAFF. In DNA, the CDR3 is TGTGCCAGCAGCCCCCGACAGGGGATGGTGAACACTGAAGCTTTCTTT. The chain carries TRBV2 and TRBJ1-1, with 8 bases that match TRBD1. This CDR3 has 16 amino acids. V lost 6 bases to trimming and J lost 0 bases; unmatched junction nucleotides: 9. Germline CDR1 reads SNHLY; CDR2 reads FYNNEI.

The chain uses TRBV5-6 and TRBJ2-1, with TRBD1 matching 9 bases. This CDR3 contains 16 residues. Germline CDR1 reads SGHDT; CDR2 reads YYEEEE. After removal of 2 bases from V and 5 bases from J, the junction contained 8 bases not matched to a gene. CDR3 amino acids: CASSFGWTGVDNEQFF. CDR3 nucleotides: TGTGCCAGCAGCTTTGGCTGGACAGGGGTAGACAATGAGCAGTTCTTC. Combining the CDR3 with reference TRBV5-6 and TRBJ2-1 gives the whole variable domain DAGVTQSPTHLIKTRGQQVTLRCSPKSGHDTVSWYQQALGQGPQFIFQYYEEEERQRGNFPDRFSGHQFPNYSSELNVNALLLGDSALYLCASSFGWTGVDNEQFFGPGTRLTVL.

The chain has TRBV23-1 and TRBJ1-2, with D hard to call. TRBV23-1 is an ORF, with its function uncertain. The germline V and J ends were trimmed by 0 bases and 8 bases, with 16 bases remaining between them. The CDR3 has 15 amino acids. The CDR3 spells CASSQSEGSPSGYTF. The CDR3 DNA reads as TGCGCCAGCAGTCAATCGGAGGGAAGCCCCTCGGGCTACACCTTC.

CDR3 loop: CASSQVPAGISYNEQFF. The CDR3 DNA sequence: TGTGCCAGCAGCCAAGTCCCAGCGGGGATCTCCTACAATGAGCAGTTCTTC. V is TRBV3-1 (or the pseudogene TRBV3-2) and J is TRBJ2-1; 7 positions match TRBD2. The CDR3 has 17 amino acids. The J segment lost 0 bases and the V segment lost 1 base, leaving 6 bases of the junction unmatched. Germline values: CDR1 LGHDT, CDR2 YNNKEL (reference sequence).

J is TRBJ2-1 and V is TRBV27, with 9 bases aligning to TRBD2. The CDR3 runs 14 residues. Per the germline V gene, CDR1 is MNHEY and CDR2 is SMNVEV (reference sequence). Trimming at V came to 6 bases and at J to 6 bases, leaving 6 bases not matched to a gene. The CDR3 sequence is CASSLAGNPNEQFF. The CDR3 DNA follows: TGTGCCAGCAGCCTAGCGGGGAACCCCAATGAGCAGTTCTTC.

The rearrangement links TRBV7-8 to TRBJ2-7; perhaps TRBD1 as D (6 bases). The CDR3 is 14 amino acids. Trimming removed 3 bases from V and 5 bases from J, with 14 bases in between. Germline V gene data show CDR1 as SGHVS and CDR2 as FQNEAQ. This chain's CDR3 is CASSFVRGKDEQYF. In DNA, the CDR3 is TGTGCCAGCAGCTTTGTAAGGGGGAAGGACGAGCAGTACTTC.

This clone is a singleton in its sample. CDR3 DNA sequence: TGTGCCAGCAGCTTATCGAGCTCCTATAATTCACCCCTCCACTTT. It encodes CASSLSSSYNSPLHF. The V call is TRBV7-2, the J call TRBJ1-6, with unresolved D. Germline V gene data show CDR1 as SGHTA and CDR2 as FQGNSA. V shed 2 bases and J shed 0 bases, with 5 bases lying between them. The CDR3 length is 15 residues. The complete variable domain, with remaining parts taken from reference TRBV7-2 and TRBJ1-6, reads GAGVSQSPSNKVTEKGKDVELRCDPISGHTALYWYRQSLGQGLEFLIYFQGNSAPDKSGLPSDRFSAERTGGSVSTLTIQRTQQEDSAVYLCASSLSSSYNSPLHFGNGTRLTVT.

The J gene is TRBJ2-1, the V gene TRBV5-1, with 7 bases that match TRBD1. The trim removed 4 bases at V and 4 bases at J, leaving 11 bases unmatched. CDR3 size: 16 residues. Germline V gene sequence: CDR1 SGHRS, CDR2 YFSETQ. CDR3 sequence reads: CASSPIAGGAYNEQFF. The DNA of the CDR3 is TGCGCCAGCAGCCCCATCGCAGGGGGTGCTTACAATGAGCAGTTCTTC.

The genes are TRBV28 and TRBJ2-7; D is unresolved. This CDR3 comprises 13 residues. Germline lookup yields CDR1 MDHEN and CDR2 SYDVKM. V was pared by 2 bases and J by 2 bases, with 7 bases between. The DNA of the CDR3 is TGTGCCAGCAGTTTAGAGAAGCCCTACGAGCAGTACTTC. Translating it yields CASSLEKPYEQYF.

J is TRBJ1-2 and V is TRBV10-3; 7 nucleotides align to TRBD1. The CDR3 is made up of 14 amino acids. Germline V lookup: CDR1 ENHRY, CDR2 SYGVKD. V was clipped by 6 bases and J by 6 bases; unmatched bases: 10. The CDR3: CAISLNQGENGYTF. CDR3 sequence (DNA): TGTGCCATCAGCCTAAACCAGGGGGAAAATGGCTACACCTTC.

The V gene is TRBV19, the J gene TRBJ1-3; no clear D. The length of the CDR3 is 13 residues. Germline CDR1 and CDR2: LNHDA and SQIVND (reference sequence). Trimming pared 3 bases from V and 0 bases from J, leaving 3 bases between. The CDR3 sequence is CASSIISGNTIYF. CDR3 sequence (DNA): TGTGCCAGTAGTATCATCTCTGGAAACACCATATATTTT.

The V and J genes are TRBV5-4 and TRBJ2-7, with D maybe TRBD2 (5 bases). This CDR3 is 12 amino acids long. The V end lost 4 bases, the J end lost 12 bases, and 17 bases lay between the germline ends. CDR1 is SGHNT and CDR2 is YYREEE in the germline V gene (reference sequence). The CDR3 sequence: CASSREEADRYF. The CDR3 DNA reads TGTGCCAGCAGCAGAGAGGAGGCCGACCGGTACTTC. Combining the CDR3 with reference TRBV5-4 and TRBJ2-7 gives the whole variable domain ETGVTQSPTHLIKTRGQQVTLRCSSQSGHNTVSWYQQALGQGPQFIFQYYREEENGRGNFPPRFSGLQFPNYSSELNVNALELDDSALYLCASSREEADRYFGPGTRLTVT.

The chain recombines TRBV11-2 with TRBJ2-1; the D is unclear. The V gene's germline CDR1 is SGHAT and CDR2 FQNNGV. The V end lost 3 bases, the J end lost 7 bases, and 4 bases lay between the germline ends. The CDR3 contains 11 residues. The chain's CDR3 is CASSFLNEQFF. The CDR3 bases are TGTGCCAGCAGCTTTCTTAATGAGCAGTTCTTC. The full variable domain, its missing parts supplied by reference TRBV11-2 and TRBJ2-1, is EAGVAQSPRYKIIEKRQSVAFWCNPISGHATLYWYQQILGQGPKLLIQFQNNGVVDDSQLPKDRFSAERLKGVDSTLKIQPAKLEDSAVYLCASSFLNEQFFGPGTRLTVL.

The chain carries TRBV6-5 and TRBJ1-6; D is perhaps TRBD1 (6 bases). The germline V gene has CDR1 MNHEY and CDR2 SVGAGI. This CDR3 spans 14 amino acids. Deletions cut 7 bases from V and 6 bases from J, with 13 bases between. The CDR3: CASIMDSANSPLHF. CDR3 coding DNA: TGTGCCAGCATTATGGACAGTGCTAATTCACCCCTCCACTTT.